Following are 23 T cell receptor beta chains from one sample sequenced in a study of blood T cell repertoires in COVID-19. Sequenced by immunoSEQ multiplex PCR; TCRdb stores in-frame clones only, minus some. This sample has about 190,000 clones, with approximately 91% found just once. The sample taken for sequencing was peripheral blood. Every receptor here comes from a man in his 70s with active or convalescent COVID-19.

The V call is TRBV28, the J call TRBJ2-7, with TRBD2 as a possible D gene (5 bases). In germline, CDR1 is MDHEN, CDR2 SYDVKM. The CDR3 length is 14 residues. V was clipped by 5 bases and J by 7 bases, with 18 bases between them. In nucleotides, the CDR3 is TGTGCCAGCAGTCCTCCCCCACTAGGTAGGGAGCAGTACTTC. Amino acids: CASSPPPLGREQYF.

In DNA, the CDR3 is TGTGCCAGCTCACCGTCGGGGGGCCCCTACGAGCAGTACTTC. Its protein product is CASSPSGGPYEQYF. J is TRBJ2-7 and V is TRBV18; the D gene is possibly TRBD2 (7 bases). CDR1 is KGHSH and CDR2 is LQKENI in the germline V gene. V lost 3 bases, J lost 2 bases, and 11 bases lay in between. The CDR3 spans 14 residues.

The J gene is TRBJ1-1, the V gene TRBV18, with a weak D call TRBD1 (5 bases). The CDR3 extends over 15 amino acids. In germline, CDR1 is KGHSH, CDR2 LQKENI. Trimming took off 2 bases at V and 4 bases at J, with 14 bases between the two ends. The CDR3 reads CASSPGGGSSTEAFF. The CDR3 coding sequence is TGTGCCAGCTCACCAGGGGGGGGATCCAGCACTGAAGCTTTCTTT.

The V and J genes are TRBV4-3 and TRBJ1-4; D gene ambiguous. Germline CDR1 LGHNA, CDR2 YSLEER. The V gene lost 7 bases and the J gene lost 3 bases, with 15 bases spanning the gap. CDR3 size: 15 residues. CDR3 DNA sequence: TGCGCCAGCACGCCCTATCTTTATTCTAATGAAAAACTGTTTTTT. Amino acids: CASTPYLYSNEKLFF.

The chain has TRBV28 and TRBJ2-7, with D perhaps TRBD2 (5 bases). Germline V gene sequence: CDR1 MDHEN, CDR2 SYDVKM. Trimming stripped 7 bases from V and 7 bases from J, with 17 bases between. The CDR3 runs to 13 residues. Here the CDR3 DNA reads TGTGCCAGCATCTCCCCGCTCGCGGGTGAGCAGTACTTC. Translated: CASISPLAGEQYF.

CDR3 sequence reads: CASLSWGGRSYNSPLHF. The DNA for the CDR3 is TGTGCCAGCTTGTCATGGGGGGGGCGCAGCTATAATTCACCCCTCCACTTT. V gene TRBV21-1 combines with J gene TRBJ1-6. TRBV21-1 is a listed pseudogene. This CDR3 is built from 17 residues.

This chain joins TRBV28 and TRBJ2-7; 8 bases match TRBD2. Germline V CDR1 and CDR2: MDHEN, SYDVKM. The length of the CDR3 is 14 residues. Germline trimming cut 8 bases from V and 0 bases from J; bases unmatched to any gene: 6. The CDR3 DNA follows: TGTGCCAGCGGAAGCGGGAGTCCCTCCTACGAGCAGTACTTC. Protein product: CASGSGSPSYEQYF. The variable domain in full, with the rest retrieved from reference TRBV28 and TRBJ2-7, is DVKVTQSSRYLVKRTGEKVFLECVQDMDHENMFWYRQDPGLGLRLIYFSYDVKMKEKGDIPEGYSVSREKKERFSLILESASTNQTSMYLCASGSGSPSYEQYFGPGTRLTVT.

This chain uses TRBV12-3 or TRBV12-4 with TRBJ2-1, with a tentative D call TRBD1 (7 bases). V was trimmed by 6 bases and J by 12 bases, leaving 15 bases between them. CDR3 length: 12 residues. The DNA for the CDR3 is TGTGCCAGCAGCCCCAGGGGGGATTTGCAGTTCTTC. This encodes CASSPRGDLQFF.

The chain couples TRBV5-4 to TRBJ1-6, with 7 positions matching TRBD1. Germline V gene sequence: CDR1 SGHNT, CDR2 YYREEE (reference sequence). Trimming at V came to 2 bases and at J to 9 bases, leaving 8 bases not matched to a gene. There are 15 residues in the CDR3. CDR3 DNA: TGTGCCAGCAGCTTCATTGACAGGGACCCTTCACCCCTCCACTTT. This encodes CASSFIDRDPSPLHF.

This chain connects TRBV25-1 to TRBJ1-2; D is uncertain. There are 14 residues in the CDR3. Looked up from germline, CDR1 is MGHDK and CDR2 is SYGVNS. Trimming shortened V by 2 bases and J by 4 bases, and 11 bases separated the two germline ends. The CDR3 here is CASSEEGSGYGYTF. CDR3 sequence (DNA): TGTGCCAGCAGTGAAGAGGGTTCCGGCTATGGCTACACCTTC.

This rearrangement joins TRBV11-2 to TRBJ2-2, with D possibly being TRBD2 (5 bases). Germline CDR1 is SGHAT and CDR2 is FQNNGV. V was shortened by 5 bases and J by 3 bases, with 13 bases between the two germline ends. The CDR3 is 15 residues long. The DNA of the CDR3 is TGTGCCAGCAGCCCCCTCGGGGTTTACACCGGGGAGCTGTTTTTT. Protein: CASSPLGVYTGELFF.

The J gene is TRBJ1-2, the V gene TRBV21-1. TRBV21-1 counts as a pseudogene. CDR3 length: 15 residues. Written as DNA, the CDR3 is TGTGCCAGCAGCAAGGGGCTTCGGAGGGGTTACGGCTACACCTTC. This gives the protein CASSKGLRRGYGYTF.

The V gene is TRBV7-2, the J gene TRBJ2-7; D not resolved. CDR3 length: 12 amino acids. Trimming removed 5 bases at V and 2 bases at J, with 7 bases between. Looked up from germline, CDR1 is SGHTA and CDR2 is FQGNSA. CDR3 coding DNA: TGTGCCAGCAGCCAAACAGCCTACGAGCAGTACTTC. It encodes CASSQTAYEQYF.

This clone was recorded once. This chain joins TRBV6-6 and TRBJ1-1, with TRBD1 matching 9 bases. CDR3 length: 13 amino acids. The germline V gene encodes CDR1 MNHNY and CDR2 SVGAGI (reference sequence). V was pared by 6 bases and J by 4 bases, with 3 bases of the junction left unmatched. The CDR3 spells CASRQGAATEAFF. DNA for the CDR3: TGTGCCAGCAGACAGGGGGCCGCCACTGAAGCTTTCTTT.

The chain combines TRBV15 with TRBJ1-3; D not resolved. The germline V gene has CDR1 LNHNV and CDR2 YYDKDF (reference sequence). The V end was cut by 3 bases, the J end by 0 bases, with 3 bases between. This CDR3 is 13 amino acids long. The CDR3 loop reads CATSSGSGNTIYF. The CDR3 DNA is TGTGCCACCAGCAGCGGCTCTGGAAACACCATATATTTT. The full variable domain, with the rest looked up from reference TRBV15 and TRBJ1-3, is DAMVIQNPRYQVTQFGKPVTLSCSQTLNHNVMYWYQQKSSQAPKLLFHYYDKDFNNEADTPDNFQSRRPNTSFCFLDIRSPGLGDTAMYLCATSSGSGNTIYFGEGSWLTVV.

The V gene is TRBV10-3, the J gene TRBJ1-2, with 7 bases matching TRBD1. CDR1 and CDR2 from the germline V gene are ENHRY and SYGVKD. The CDR3 is made up of 14 amino acids. The trim removed 2 bases at V and 4 bases at J, leaving 4 bases unmatched. Here the CDR3 DNA reads TGTGCCATCAGTGAGCAACAGGGGACCTATGGCTACACCTTC. Its protein product is CAISEQQGTYGYTF.

The chain is built from TRBV2 and TRBJ2-2, with a tentative D call TRBD1 (6 bases). Trimming took off 8 bases at V and 5 bases at J, with 12 bases between the two ends. The CDR3 has 13 amino acids. In germline, CDR1 is SNHLY, CDR2 FYNNEI. CDR3 in amino acids: CASGNQGTGELFF. The CDR3 DNA is TGTGCCAGCGGGAACCAGGGGACCGGGGAGCTGTTTTTT.

The gene calls are TRBV7-2 and TRBJ1-2; 9 bases line up with TRBD1. The CDR3 runs 14 residues. In germline, CDR1 is SGHTA, CDR2 FQGNSA. After removal of 0 bases from V and 5 bases from J, the junction contained 1 base not matched to a gene. DNA for the CDR3: TGTGCCAGCAGCTTAGCCGGGACAGGGTATGGCTACACCTTC. Its translation is CASSLAGTGYGYTF.

This chain connects TRBV29-1 to TRBJ1-3, with D tentatively TRBD1 (6 bases). Per germline, CDR1 SQVTM and CDR2 ANQGSEA. V lost 4 bases and J 1 base, leaving 14 bases between the germline ends. CDR3 length equals 15 residues. Written as DNA, the CDR3 is TGCAGCGTTGGGGAGGGGGTTTTATCTGGAAACACCATATATTTT. This codes for CSVGEGVLSGNTIYF.

The chain uses TRBV10-1 and TRBJ1-5; D not resolved. V was pared by 2 bases and J by 6 bases, with 8 bases between. The CDR3 runs to 13 residues. Germline V gene lookup returns CDR1 WNHNN and CDR2 SYGVQD (reference sequence). In nucleotides, the CDR3 is TGCGCCAGCAGTGAGCGTCCAGGTCAGCCCCAGCATTTT. Translation gives CASSERPGQPQHF.

This clone was recorded only once. The chain combines TRBV19 with TRBJ2-2; the match to TRBD1 covers 7 bases. This CDR3 spans 15 amino acids. The trim removed 6 bases at V and 7 bases at J, leaving 11 bases unmatched. Germline CDR1 is LNHDA and CDR2 is SQIVND (reference sequence). The CDR3 bases are TGTGCCAGTAGCCTCCAGGGGGAAGCGAGCGGGGAGCTGTTTTTT. This encodes CASSLQGEASGELFF.

Details on this clone: This sample includes further DNA sequences coding for the same CDR3. The genes are TRBV5-1 and TRBJ2-2, with 9 bases that match TRBD1. This CDR3 comprises 15 residues. V lost 3 bases to trimming and J lost 5 bases; unmatched junction nucleotides: 5. Germline V gives CDR1 SGHRS, CDR2 YFSETQ. The CDR3 sequence is CASSWGTGRTGELFF. DNA of the CDR3: TGCGCCAGCAGCTGGGGGACAGGGAGGACCGGGGAGCTGTTTTTT. Complete variable domain (other parts from reference TRBV5-1 and TRBJ2-2): KAGVTQTPRYLIKTRGQQVTLSCSPISGHRSVSWYQQTPGQGLQFLFEYFSETQRNKGNFPGRFSGRQFSNSRSEMNVSTLELGDSALYLCASSWGTGRTGELFFGEGSRLTVL.

This rearrangement joins TRBV30 to TRBJ1-1, with TRBD1 as a possible D gene (5 bases). The V gene lost 5 bases and the J gene lost 1 base, with 14 bases spanning the gap. The germline V gene encodes CDR1 GTSNPN and CDR2 SVGIG (reference sequence). This CDR3 contains 14 residues. DNA of the CDR3: TGTGCCTGGGCGGCAGGGAACACGAACACTGAAGCTTTCTTT. Translated, it gives CAWAAGNTNTEAFF.